Reported below is one T cell receptor (beta chain). Its cognate antigen is unknown. This sample's treatment: around 19 received Ad26.COV2.S at low or high dose, single or two shots; 5 received placebo; per-sample allocation not given. It was on day 63 after the first vaccine or placebo injection that samples were taken. Boston hosted the donor, who was an adult aged 18-55 years. Clones were read by immunoSEQ multiplex PCR, and TCRdb kept only the in-frame ones, dropping some. The table shows around 370,000 clones, with approximately 85% occurring only once. V shed 10 bases and J 7 bases; nucleotides not matched to a gene: 11. Looked up from germline, CDR1 is SGHAT and CDR2 is FQNNGV. The length of the CDR3 is 16 residues. The source of the sample is a study of Ad26.COV2.S vaccination and SARS-CoV-2 variants. Study-level information: Among those in the COV1001 Ad26.COV2.S trial arm was the donor. Once or twice, 56 days apart, Ad26.COV2.S was delivered intramuscularly. Study results and limitations: Post-vaccination spike-specific CD8+ and CD4+ T cell responses reportedly had substantial breadth.

The chain joins TRBV11-2 to TRBJ2-2; 14 positions agree with TRBD2. This specimen consisted of peripheral blood, obtained in a trial of Ad26.COV2.S vaccine versus placebo. The TCR originated in a person aged 18-60 years who received the Ad26.COV2.S COVID-19 vaccine or a placebo. CDR3 DNA sequence: TGTGCCACCCCTGGGACTAGCGGGAGTTACGTCGGGGAGCTGTTTTTT. It is translated as CATPGTSGSYVGELFF.